This is a list of T cell receptor beta chains from one sample in a study of T cell responses to AZD1222 COVID-19 vaccine. Data came from immunoSEQ multiplex PCR; TCRdb stores just in-frame clones and leaves some out. In the table there are 27,000 or so clones, around 92% of which are singletons. This sample comprised peripheral blood, obtained 28 days after the second AZD1222 dose. The receptors originated from an adult who received the AZD1222 COVID-19 vaccine. The CDR3 runs from the conserved cysteine through the conserved F or W.

j_call v_call cdr3_aa
TRBJ1-6 TRBV18 CASSPDSQSPLHF
TRBJ2-5 TRBV28 CASSKDRLRSDF
TRBJ1-1 TRBV6-4 CASSDSQGTEAFF
TRBJ1-1 TRBV5-1 CASSANPGTGDGTEAFF
TRBJ1-1 TRBV29-1 CSGRQGLNTEAFF
TRBJ2-3 TRBV7-3 CASSFFLTGTDTQYF
TRBJ2-1 TRBV11-2 CASSLGALAGSGEQFF
TRBJ1-6 TRBV13 CASSLALGLYNSPLHF
TRBJ1-2 TRBV9 CASTPRGDGYTF
TRBJ2-3 TRBV5-1 CASSLWTTDTQYF
TRBJ2-2 TRBV5-6 CASRPAIPGQGVTGELFF
TRBJ2-1 TRBV2 CASSDPSGVGRNEQFF
TRBJ2-5 TRBV18 CASSQLGGRETQYF
TRBJ1-2 TRBV6-4 CASSEGPLGYGYTF
TRBJ1-6 TRBV5-1 CASSSRTEGSSYNSPLHF
TRBJ2-7 TRBV28 CASSGTPTYEQYF
TRBJ1-3 TRBV5-1 CASSLGGTGFFSGNTIYF
TRBJ2-1 TRBV5-1 CASSLETSGSHEQFF
TRBJ1-5 TRBV19 CASSIWQGVSNQPQHF
TRBJ2-3 TRBV7-2 CASSLGRYLSTDTQYF
TRBJ1-1 TRBV28 CASSLYTGAMNTEAFF
TRBJ2-1 TRBV10-1 CASSGNRVSYNEQFF
TRBJ2-7 TRBV19 CASSIGQGVYEQYF
TRBJ1-6 TRBV11-2 CASSLVGARNSPLHF
TRBJ2-7 TRBV7-2 CASSLSAREGNEQYF
TRBJ1-2 TRBV6-5 CASSLQEGSNYGYTF
TRBJ2-1 TRBV11-2 CASSLQGLREQFF
TRBJ2-3 TRBV7-3 CASSSAGQGRDTQYF
TRBJ2-7 TRBV7-2 CASRSQIGGVDEQYF
TRBJ2-1 TRBV5-1 CASRARGLSYNEQFF
TRBJ1-6 TRBV7-8 CASSLETGRGSPLHF
TRBJ1-1 TRBV11-2 CASRGQVDTEAFF
TRBJ1-1 TRBV11-3 CASSVGQGYTEAFF
TRBJ2-7 TRBV20-1 CSARDGSGAHF
TRBJ2-7 TRBV7-2 CASSLRYEQYF
TRBJ1-5 TRBV7-9 CASSRQGNQPQHF
TRBJ1-1 TRBV28 CASRKGGNTEAFF
TRBJ1-3 TRBV15 CATFNSGNTIYF
TRBJ2-1 TRBV18 CASSPPNLGKDAEQFF
TRBJ1-4 TRBV15 CATRGDIEKLFF
TRBJ1-2 TRBV10-3 CAISDPADGNYGYTF
TRBJ2-1 TRBV28 CASRSRAGSYNEQFF
TRBJ2-3 TRBV7-3 CASSLSIERGSTQYF
TRBJ2-2 TRBV5-1 CASSLRGLNTGELFF
TRBJ1-5 TRBV15 CATSRGGMGQPQHF
TRBJ2-7 TRBV7-9 CASTGGYEQYF
TRBJ2-5 TRBV10-3 CAIRDPLGGGETQYF
TRBJ2-7 TRBV5-1 CASSLVSGSNHEQYF
TRBJ2-3 TRBV5-1 CASSLARPSVILTDTQYF
TRBJ1-4 TRBV19 CASRAGTGYQWNEKLFF
TRBJ2-1 TRBV27 CASRRLAGGPAYNEQFF
TRBJ1-2 TRBV18 CASSPGDRSNYGYTF
TRBJ1-5 TRBV30 CAWSKELGNQPQHF